This record looks at one T cell receptor beta chain sequence and its context. This CDR3 is 14 amino acids long. Germline V gives CDR1 MNHEY, CDR2 SVGEGT. V shed 4 bases and J 4 bases; nucleotides not matched to a gene: 5. These data originate in a study of blood T cell repertoires in COVID-19. The data were produced by immunoSEQ multiplex PCR, yet TCRdb's version contains in-frame clones alone and is incomplete. The table includes 350,000 to 400,000 clones, just under 90% detected once. The rearrangement joins TRBV6-2 or TRBV6-3 to TRBJ1-1; 8 bases map to TRBD1. This sequence was found in a young woman who had recovered from COVID-19. Sequencing was done on a sample of PBMCs or T cells enriched from blood (not recorded which). CDR3 DNA sequence: TGTGCCAGCAGTTCCGGGACAGGTAGCACTGAAGCTTTCTTT. Translated: CASSSGTGSTEAFF.